Listed here are 26 T cell receptor beta chains from one sample, sequenced in a study of identical twins (dated by TCRdb to 2015 to 2016). Receptors were amplified or captured by 5' RACE. Sequencing was performed on an Illumina HiSeq 2000. The raw public data were reprocessed by TCRdb itself: fastp quality trimming at Q25, MiXCR clonotype calling, in-frame beta chains only. Here each entry gathers all rows of one CDR3 protein and keeps the most common genes and DNA. The sample table holds roughly 350,000 distinct CDR3 sequences, of which around 9% were seen once. Of the sample, over 7% is held by the ten largest clones. Material for sequencing was naive T cells sorted from blood. The sample's cell subset or site label, in plain terms: cells isolated with a human naive T-cell isolation kit. The receptors here all came from a woman aged 45-65 years in good health.

The chain links TRBV7-9 to TRBJ2-5, with D perhaps TRBD2 (5 bases). The CDR3 covers 17 residues. Germline CDR1 SEHNR, CDR2 FQNEAQ (reference sequence). V lost 0 bases and J lost 3, with 17 bases in between. The CDR3 nucleotides read TGTGCCAGCAGCTTAGCGATCCCCGGGATGCCGGAAGAGACCCAGTACTTC. Translating gives CASSLAIPGMPEETQYF.

This clonotype was counted only a few times. The rearrangement joins TRBV5-5 to TRBJ2-3, with 14 bases fitting TRBD2. From germline, CDR1 is SGHKS and CDR2 YYEKEE (reference sequence). V trimming: 2 bases; J trimming: 8 bases; junction bases outside the gene matches: 1. The length of the CDR3 is 14 residues. CDR3 protein: CASSFGTSGSTQYF. Written as DNA, the CDR3 is TGTGCCAGCAGCTTCGGGACTAGCGGGAGTACGCAGTATTTT.

This clonotype has ten or more counts. CDR3 nucleotide sequence: TGCGCCAGCAGCTTACCCACAGGGGGAAGCGAAGATACGCAGTATTTT. This encodes CASSLPTGGSEDTQYF. The rearrangement joins TRBV5-1 to TRBJ2-3; TRBD1 aligns across 8 bases. Trimming removed 2 bases from V and 5 bases from J; junction bases left unmatched: 10. The length of the CDR3 is 16 residues. The germline CDR1 and CDR2 sequences are SGHRS and YFSETQ.

This clonotype was seen a few times. This chain connects TRBV11-3 to TRBJ2-5; tentatively, D is TRBD1 (8 bases). The V gene lost 5 bases and the J gene lost 2 bases, with 18 bases spanning the gap. Germline assignment: CDR1 SGHNT and CDR2 YENEEA. This CDR3 is 16 amino acids long. CDR3 amino acids: CASSKEQGGFQETQYF. The CDR3 DNA reads TGTGCCAGCAGCAAAGAACAGGGGGGGTTTCAAGAGACCCAGTACTTC.

This clonotype was picked up a small number of times. This rearrangement joins TRBV5-1 to TRBJ2-1, with D maybe TRBD2 (6 bases). This CDR3 has 14 residues. Germline CDR1 reads SGHRS; CDR2 reads YFSETQ. The ends were cut back, 4 bases at V and 6 bases at J, with 14 bases in the middle. The CDR3 protein is CASSQLASTNEQFF. The CDR3 DNA is TGCGCCAGCAGCCAACTAGCATCGACCAATGAGCAGTTCTTC. Together with reference TRBV5-1 and TRBJ2-1, the CDR3 gives the full variable domain: KAGVTQTPRYLIKTRGQQVTLSCSPISGHRSVSWYQQTPGQGLQFLFEYFSETQRNKGNFPGRFSGRQFSNSRSEMNVSTLELGDSALYLCASSQLASTNEQFFGPGTRLTVL.

The rearrangement uses TRBV29-1 and TRBJ2-7; weak D call: TRBD2 (5 bases). The V gene's germline CDR1 is SQVTM and CDR2 ANQGSEA. The CDR3 spans 16 residues. The ends were cut back, 4 bases at V and 5 bases at J, with 24 bases in the middle. CDR3 region: CSVVGPHFPGFNEQYF. The CDR3 nucleotides are TGCAGCGTTGTTGGCCCCCACTTCCCGGGGTTCAACGAGCAGTACTTC.

The rearrangement uses TRBV5-4 and TRBJ2-2, with 7 bases matching TRBD2. The CDR3 runs 16 residues. CDR1 is SGHNT and CDR2 is YYREEE in the germline V gene (reference sequence). V gave up 4 bases and J gave up 1 base; unmatched junction bases: 7. The CDR3 region has the DNA TGTGCCAGCAGCGGAGGGCCTAGCGGGAACACCGGGGAGCTGTTTTTT. Translating it yields CASSGGPSGNTGELFF.

This clonotype was detected ten times or more. This sequence joins TRBV7-9 and TRBJ2-1, with 7 positions matching TRBD2. Germline assignment: CDR1 SEHNR and CDR2 FQNEAQ (reference sequence). The CDR3 spans 15 residues. The junction had 10 bases not matched to a gene; V was cut back by 6 bases and J by 5 bases. The CDR3 DNA reads as TGTGCCAGCAGGTTATGGGGAGGGCCCCACAATGAGCAGTTCTTC. Its translation is CASRLWGGPHNEQFF.

The V gene is TRBV4-1, the J gene TRBJ1-2, with no clear D. The CDR3 covers 16 residues. Per germline, CDR1 MGHRA and CDR2 YSYEKL. Trimming pared 0 bases from V and 6 bases from J, leaving 17 bases between. The CDR3 is CASSQERSGGIDGYTF. The CDR3, as DNA: TGCGCCAGCAGCCAAGAAAGGTCGGGAGGGATAGATGGCTACACCTTC.

This clonotype was counted at least ten times. This chain connects TRBV12-3 or TRBV12-4 to TRBJ2-5; the D gene is possibly TRBD2 (5 bases). The CDR3 spans 13 residues. The ends were cut back, 3 bases at V and 4 bases at J, with 9 bases in the middle. CDR3 bases: TGTGCCAGCAGTTTCCGCCGGGGAGAGACCCAGTACTTC. Protein sequence: CASSFRRGETQYF.

This clonotype was picked up many times. The chain is built from TRBV20-1 and TRBJ1-4; D call uncertain. The length of the CDR3 is 13 residues. Trimming removed 4 bases at V and 3 bases at J, with 9 bases between. Germline CDR1 reads DFQATT; CDR2 reads SNEGSKA (reference sequence). This CDR3 reads CSATGLANEKLFF. CDR3 nucleotides: TGCAGTGCTACCGGGTTGGCTAATGAAAAACTGTTTTTT.

The rearrangement links TRBV28 to TRBJ2-5; 9 nucleotides agree with TRBD2. V lost 6 bases, J lost 4 bases, and 3 bases stayed unmatched. This CDR3 has 13 residues. Germline loops: CDR1 MDHEN, CDR2 SYDVKM. The CDR3 bases are TGTGCCAGCAGGGAAGCGGGAGGAGAGACCCAGTACTTC. Its translation is CASREAGGETQYF.

This clonotype was seen at least ten times. The rearrangement links TRBV12-3 or TRBV12-4 to TRBJ2-1; 8 bases align to TRBD2. Trimming took 6 bases from V and 6 from J; bases not matched to a gene: 16. The CDR3 totals 17 residues. The CDR3 DNA is TGTGCCAGCAGACCACCGGCGGGGGGCGCGGGAACCAATGAGCAGTTCTTC. It is translated as CASRPPAGGAGTNEQFF.

This clonotype was detected ten times or more. The chain carries TRBV20-1 and TRBJ1-2; TRBD1 is a possible D gene (5 bases). Germline V gives CDR1 DFQATT, CDR2 SNEGSKA (reference sequence). The CDR3 loop spans 16 amino acids. V was cut by 2 bases and J by 2 bases, with 18 bases left in between. CDR3 nucleotides: TGCAGTGCTAGACCCGTGCGAGACAGAAAGAACTATGGCTACACCTTC. Translating it yields CSARPVRDRKNYGYTF.

This clonotype was picked up one time. The chain is built from TRBV6-5 and TRBJ2-3, with D possibly called TRBD1 or TRBD2 (5 bases each). This CDR3 contains 18 residues. Germline CDR1 reads MNHEY; CDR2 reads SVGAGI. Trimming stripped 2 bases from V and 4 bases from J, with 22 bases between. CDR3 loop: CASSYTKSGTLRADTQYF. The CDR3 coding sequence is TGTGCCAGCAGTTACACGAAGTCCGGGACCCTGAGGGCAGATACGCAGTATTTT.

The table lists this clonotype with a few counts. This rearrangement joins TRBV4-2 to TRBJ2-5; the match to TRBD2 covers 13 bases. CDR1 is LGHNA and CDR2 is YNFKEQ in the germline V gene. There are 16 residues in the CDR3. The J segment lost 3 bases and the V segment lost 1 base, leaving 2 bases of the junction unmatched. This CDR3 is CASSQVGTSGKETQYF. CDR3 sequence (DNA): TGTGCCAGCAGCCAAGTGGGGACTAGCGGGAAAGAGACCCAGTACTTC.

Comment on this clonotype: One end of the junction fails to match germline, which may point to a read error. The chain links TRBV24-1 to TRBJ2-1; 9 nucleotides match TRBD1. Germline lookup yields CDR1 KGHDR and CDR2 SFDVKD. The CDR3 is 16 amino acids. The CDR3 nucleotides are TGTGCCATCAGTGATCCCGGGACAGGGACCAGTCATGAGCAGTTCTTC. This gives the protein CAISDPGTGTSHEQFF.

CDR3 region: CASSLSGTSGRFEQFF. CDR3 coding DNA: TGTGCCAGCAGCTTATCCGGGACTAGCGGGAGGTTTGAGCAGTTCTTC. The chain is built from TRBV12-3 or TRBV12-4 and TRBJ2-1; 15 nucleotides line up with TRBD2. The CDR3 length is 16 residues. V lost 6 bases, J lost 9 bases, and 9 bases stayed unmatched.

The gene calls are TRBV29-1 and TRBJ2-1; D gene uncertain. Germline V gene sequence: CDR1 SQVTM, CDR2 ANQGSEA. The CDR3 runs 11 residues. Trimming stripped 7 bases from V and 5 bases from J, with 9 bases between. This CDR3 is CSALVHNEQFF. The CDR3, as DNA: TGCAGCGCCCTCGTCCACAATGAGCAGTTCTTC.

The chain carries TRBV20-1 and TRBJ2-1; TRBD2 aligns across 7 bases. The CDR3 is 13 residues long. Germline CDR1 DFQATT, CDR2 SNEGSKA (reference sequence). J lost 10 bases, V lost 5 bases, and 11 bases had no gene match. CDR3 sequence: CSARRSLAAEQFF. CDR3 bases: TGCAGTGCTCGACGGAGTCTAGCGGCAGAGCAGTTCTTC.

In this sample, this clonotype turned up many times. The rearrangement uses TRBV18 and TRBJ2-7; D not resolved. Per germline, CDR1 KGHSH and CDR2 LQKENI. The length of the CDR3 is 14 residues. V was shortened by 6 bases and J by 3 bases, with 15 bases between the two germline ends. The CDR3 spells CASSHSDSLYEQYV. The CDR3 nucleotides read TGTGCCAGCTCCCACAGCGATTCCCTCTACGAGCAGTACGTC.

This clonotype showed up many times. The chain carries TRBV12-3 or TRBV12-4 and TRBJ2-6, with no clear D. The V end lost 6 bases, the J end lost 1 base, and 16 bases lay between the germline ends. The CDR3 totals 17 residues. CDR3 residues: CASSLHTPGSGANVLTF. The CDR3 nucleotides read TGTGCCAGCAGCCTCCACACCCCAGGTTCTGGGGCCAACGTCCTGACTTTC.

In its sample, this clonotype was seen a few times. The chain employs TRBV6-5 and TRBJ2-7; TRBD1 might be the D (6 bases). V dropped 9 bases and J dropped 5 bases, with 8 bases sitting between them. The germline gives CDR1 MNHEY, CDR2 SVGAGI. The CDR3 is 10 amino acids. CDR3 protein: CARAGDEQYV. DNA of the CDR3: TGTGCCAGGGCAGGGGACGAGCAGTACGTC.

V is TRBV29-1 and J is TRBJ2-1; TRBD2 matches at 8 bases. Trimming at V came to 6 bases and at J to 1 base, leaving 5 bases not matched to a gene. The CDR3 sequence is 14 residues long. Germline CDR1 and CDR2: SQVTM and ANQGSEA. The CDR3 reads CSVAGTRSYNEQFF. CDR3 sequence (DNA): TGCAGCGTCGCCGGGACTAGGTCCTACAATGAGCAGTTCTTC.

This clonotype has only a few counts. This chain uses TRBV21-1 with TRBJ1-1. TRBV21-1 is noted as a pseudogene. The CDR3 sequence is 13 residues long. The chain's CDR3 is CASSNFSSTEAFF. The CDR3 coding sequence is TGTGCCAGCAGCAATTTCAGTAGCACTGAAGCTTTCTTT.

This clonotype was counted only a few times. DNA for the CDR3: TGTGCCAGCGGGCTATCCAGACGGGGCGGGGATGAGCAGTTCTTC. This sequence encodes CASGLSRRGGDEQFF. The chain couples TRBV27 to TRBJ2-1; the D gene is possibly TRBD2 (6 bases). The length of the CDR3 is 15 residues. With 8 bases removed from V and 8 bases from J, the gap between germline ends came to 22 bases. The V gene's germline CDR1 is MNHEY and CDR2 SMNVEV (reference sequence).